This T cell receptor beta chain derives from a study of blood T cell repertoires in COVID-19. Study-wide background: The study drew acute and convalescent COVID-19 samples from the United States, Italy and Spain. PBMCs, B-cell-depleted T cells, or T cells were the source of the cDNA or gDNA that made up the material.

The CDR3 contains 15 residues. Unmatched junction bases numbered 5, after V lost 5 bases and J lost 7 bases. Germline V gene lookup returns CDR1 SGHTA and CDR2 FQGNSA. Original handling: It was from reference gene primer amplification that nucleated cell counts were estimated. Sequenced by immunoSEQ multiplex PCR; TCRdb stores in-frame clones only, minus some. V and J calls plus clone size are reproduced from that table; the DNA served to infer D and trimming. The table lists fewer than 300,000 clones, 85% of them singletons. Sequenced material: peripheral blood. The V gene is TRBV7-2, the J gene TRBJ2-7; 16 positions agree with TRBD2. The clonotype was recovered from a human donor in a cohort sampled during active COVID-19. CDR3 sequence (DNA): TGTGCCAGCAGCCCGCTGGGACTAGCGGGAGGGGAGCAGTACTTC. As protein: CASSPLGLAGGEQYF.